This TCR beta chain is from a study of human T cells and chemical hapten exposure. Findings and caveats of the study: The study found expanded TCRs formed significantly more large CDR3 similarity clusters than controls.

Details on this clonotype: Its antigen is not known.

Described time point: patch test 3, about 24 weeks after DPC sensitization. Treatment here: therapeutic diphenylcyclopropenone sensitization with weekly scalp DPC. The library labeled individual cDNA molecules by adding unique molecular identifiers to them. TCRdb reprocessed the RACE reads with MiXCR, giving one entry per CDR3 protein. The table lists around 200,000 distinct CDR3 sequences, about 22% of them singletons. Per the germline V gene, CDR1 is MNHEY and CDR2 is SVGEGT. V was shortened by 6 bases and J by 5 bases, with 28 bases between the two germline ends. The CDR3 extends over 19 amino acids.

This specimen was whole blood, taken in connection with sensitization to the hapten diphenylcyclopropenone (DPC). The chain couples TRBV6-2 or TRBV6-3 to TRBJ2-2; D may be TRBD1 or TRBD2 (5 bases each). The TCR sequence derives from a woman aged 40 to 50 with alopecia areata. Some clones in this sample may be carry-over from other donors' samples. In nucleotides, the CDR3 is TGTGCCAGCAGCACCCCATCGGGGCTGCCGAAGGTGAAGACCGGGGAGCTGTTTTTT. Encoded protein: CASSTPSGLPKVKTGELFF.